The 22 T cell receptor beta chains reported below all come from one sample, sequenced in a study of blood T cells in healthy people across ages. A second PCR of about 7 to 12 cycles used a sample-barcoded 5' primer and a J-beta primer mix. MiXCR, run by TCRdb on the 5' RACE reads, gives a single entry per CDR3 protein. The sample lists some 890,000 distinct CDR3 sequences; just under 30% were seen once. The data were also submitted as part of a second study, on T cells of mothers and their children.

The sample consisted of blood. All receptors come from a woman in her forties in good health.

Note on this clonotype: The junction differs from germline at one of its ends, possibly a read error. The rearrangement links TRBV7-9 to TRBJ1-2, with a tentative D call TRBD1 (5 bases). The germline CDR1 and CDR2 sequences are SEHNR and FQNEAQ (reference sequence). The CDR3 sequence is 13 residues long. Written as DNA, the CDR3 is TGTGCCAGCACCTTATCGACAGTTACGACATACACCTTC. This sequence encodes CASTLSTVTTYTF. Supplemented by reference TRBV7-9 and TRBJ1-2, the full variable domain reads DTGVSQNPRHKITKRGQNVTFRCDPISEHNRLYWYRQTLGQGPEFLTYFQNEAQLEKSRLLSDRFSAERPKGSFSTLEIQRTEQGDSAMYLCASTLSTVTTYTFGSGTRLTVV.

The chain couples TRBV20-1 to TRBJ2-1; D is perhaps TRBD1 or TRBD2 (6 bases each). V dropped 1 base and J dropped 3 bases, with 16 bases sitting between them. Germline CDR1 DFQATT, CDR2 SNEGSKA (reference sequence). The CDR3 runs to 16 residues. The CDR3 protein is CSARGVRGAYYNEQFF. Written as DNA, the CDR3 is TGCAGTGCTAGAGGCGTTAGGGGGGCTTACTACAATGAGCAGTTCTTC.

This clonotype was seen many times. The chain combines TRBV7-2 with TRBJ2-5, with D perhaps TRBD2 (5 bases). Per the germline V gene, CDR1 is SGHTA and CDR2 is FQGNSA. The CDR3 spans 11 residues. Trimming stripped 5 bases from V and 7 bases from J, with 8 bases between. The CDR3 sequence: CASSEGLTQYF. The CDR3 DNA reads as TGTGCCAGCAGCGAAGGACTGACCCAGTACTTC.

The rearrangement links TRBV7-8 to TRBJ2-7; 9 positions agree with TRBD1. V was pared by 5 bases and J by 6 bases, with 8 bases of the junction left unmatched. CDR1 and CDR2 from the germline V gene are SGHVS and FQNEAQ. The CDR3 spans 14 residues. CDR3 region: CASSGGTGSLEQYF. The CDR3 region has the DNA TGTGCCAGCAGCGGCGGGACAGGGAGCCTCGAGCAGTACTTC.

This CDR3 is CASSDDRYHGYTF. CDR3 nucleotides: TGTGCCAGCAGTGACGACCGGTACCATGGCTACACCTTC. This chain links TRBV28 with TRBJ1-2; D remains unclear. The CDR3 has 13 residues. Germline lookup yields CDR1 MDHEN and CDR2 SYDVKM. V was trimmed by 5 bases and J by 6 bases, leaving 13 bases between them.

Comments on this clonotype: One end of the junction is discordant with germline, which a read error may explain. The gene calls are TRBV5-6 and TRBJ1-2; 8 nucleotides match TRBD1. The CDR3 extends over 14 amino acids. From germline, CDR1 is SGHDT and CDR2 YYEEEE. The CDR3 reads CASRLDRDGYGYTF. The DNA of the CDR3 is TGTGCCAGCAGGTTGGACAGGGATGGCTATGGCTACACCTTC.

V gene TRBV5-5 combines with J gene TRBJ1-1, with D possibly being TRBD1 (5 bases). Trimming took off 0 bases at V and 7 bases at J, with 16 bases between the two ends. Germline V CDR1 and CDR2: SGHKS, YYEKEE (reference sequence). The CDR3 covers 15 residues. The CDR3 reads CASSLAGQVQHEAFF. The CDR3 nucleotides read TGTGCCAGCAGCTTGGCGGGGCAGGTCCAACATGAAGCTTTCTTT.

This clonotype was counted many times. The chain has TRBV12-3 or TRBV12-4 and TRBJ2-3, with D possibly matching TRBD2 (6 bases). Trimming took off 6 bases at V and 1 base at J, with 11 bases between the two ends. This CDR3 is built from 14 residues. The CDR3 sequence is CASSPRGGTDTQYF. The CDR3 region has the DNA TGTGCCAGCAGCCCGCGCGGGGGCACAGATACGCAGTATTTT.

In this sample, this clonotype turned up many times. The chain carries TRBV3-1 and TRBJ2-1; 8 bases are shared with TRBD2. CDR1 and CDR2 from the germline V gene are LGHDT and YNNKEL (reference sequence). The J segment lost 8 bases and the V segment lost 3 bases, leaving 18 bases of the junction unmatched. The CDR3 loop spans 18 amino acids. DNA of the CDR3: TGTGCCAGCAGCCAGGAGCCGTCCGGGGGGGGATATAACGATGAGCAGTTCTTC. Translating it yields CASSQEPSGGGYNDEQFF.

About this clonotype: A much more abundant neighbour one base away suggests this may be a read error. This chain joins TRBV7-2 and TRBJ1-2, with D possibly TRBD1 on 6 matching bases. The CDR3 length is 14 residues. Germline V gene sequence: CDR1 SGHTA, CDR2 FQGNSA. Trimming cost V 5 bases and J 2 bases, with 12 bases left between them. This CDR3 is CASSLQDSNYGYTF. CDR3 coding DNA: TGTGCCAGCAGCCTCCAGGACAGCAACTATGGCTACACCTTC. The full variable domain, its missing parts supplied by reference TRBV7-2 and TRBJ1-2, is GAGVSQSPSNKVTEKGKDVELRCDPISGHTALYWYRQSLGQGLEFLIYFQGNSAPDKSGLPSDRFSAERTGGSVSTLTIQRTQQEDSAVYLCASSLQDSNYGYTFGSGTRLTVV.

The gene calls are TRBV4-3 and TRBJ1-5; no reliable D call. The V gene lost 1 base and the J gene lost 3 bases, with 10 bases spanning the gap. CDR1 LGHNA and CDR2 YSLEER come from the germline V gene. This CDR3 has 15 residues. Here the CDR3 reads CASSQAHRTNQPQHF. CDR3 nucleotide sequence: TGCGCCAGCAGCCAAGCCCACAGAACCAATCAGCCCCAGCATTTT.

This clonotype was seen ten or more times. The chain employs TRBV7-2 and TRBJ1-2; D is ambiguous. Trimming took off 5 bases at V and 7 bases at J, with 17 bases between the two ends. The germline gives CDR1 SGHTA, CDR2 FQGNSA. The CDR3 runs to 14 residues. CDR3 in DNA: TGTGCCAGCAGCCCCATGGACGGAGGGATTGGCTACACCTTC. Residues: CASSPMDGGIGYTF.

V usage is TRBV29-1 and J usage is TRBJ2-1, with 10 bases identical to TRBD1. CDR3 length: 11 residues. Trimming cost V 7 bases and J 14 bases; bases outside gene matches: 8. CDR1 is SQVTM, CDR2 ANQGSEA, per germline. The CDR3 region is CSAHSGTGEFF. Here the CDR3 DNA reads TGCAGCGCACATTCCGGGACAGGGGAGTTCTTC.

This clonotype was found many times. The chain carries TRBV20-1 and TRBJ2-6; TRBD1 agrees at 10 bases. Trimming at V came to 6 bases and at J to 3 bases, leaving 5 bases not matched to a gene. Germline CDR1 is DFQATT and CDR2 is SNEGSKA (reference sequence). The CDR3 sequence is 15 residues long. The CDR3 DNA reads as TGCAGTGCCTGGACAGGGGGAGATGGGGCCAACGTCCTGACTTTC. Protein: CSAWTGGDGANVLTF.

The chain is built from TRBV7-9 and TRBJ1-2; no clear D gene. Trimming removed 0 bases at V and 8 bases at J, with 16 bases between. The germline V gene encodes CDR1 SEHNR and CDR2 FQNEAQ (reference sequence). CDR3 size: 15 residues. DNA for the CDR3: TGTGCCAGCAGCTTAGCCCCGACTGGGCTCAGCGGCTACACCTTC. This encodes CASSLAPTGLSGYTF.

This clonotype was counted many times. This sequence joins TRBV6-5 and TRBJ2-4, with D possibly matching TRBD1 (5 bases). V lost 1 base to trimming and J lost 4 bases, with 20 bases between them. This CDR3 is built from 18 residues. The germline CDR1 and CDR2 sequences are MNHEY and SVGAGI. The CDR3 DNA is TGTGCCAGCAGTTACTTCGGAATCGAAGGGGCCGCGAAAAACATTCAGTACTTC. Its protein product is CASSYFGIEGAAKNIQYF.

Only a few counts were recorded for this clonotype. A much larger clone differs by one base, so this may be a read error. The genes are TRBV5-1 and TRBJ1-4; possible D gene TRBD1, 5 bases. The V end lost 4 bases, the J end lost 6 bases, and 13 bases lay between the germline ends. This CDR3 contains 14 residues. CDR1 and CDR2 from the germline V gene are SGHRS and YFSETQ. The CDR3 region is CASSPGGVDEKLFF. The CDR3, as DNA: TGCGCCAGCAGCCCGGGAGGGGTGGATGAAAAACTGTTTTTT.

This clonotype showed up just a few times. The chain links TRBV6-5 to TRBJ2-1; D possibly corresponds to TRBD1 (5 bases). Trimming pared 6 bases from V and 2 bases from J, leaving 11 bases between. Per the germline V gene, CDR1 is MNHEY and CDR2 is SVGAGI. This CDR3 is 14 amino acids long. The CDR3 DNA is TGTGCCAGCAGGCCAGGGTGGGCCTACAATGAGCAGTTCTTC. Residues: CASRPGWAYNEQFF.

In its sample, this clonotype was seen once. The gene calls are TRBV7-2 and TRBJ1-2; possibly TRBD1 for D (6 bases). CDR1 SGHTA and CDR2 FQGNSA come from the germline V gene. Deletions cut 0 bases from V and 2 bases from J, with 16 bases between. CDR3 length: 17 residues. The CDR3 loop reads CASSLAPGGGENYGYTF. CDR3 DNA: TGTGCCAGCAGCTTAGCTCCCGGAGGGGGGGAGAACTATGGCTACACCTTC.

There are many counts of this clonotype. This chain links TRBV10-3 with TRBJ2-7; 10 bases match TRBD1. The V and J ends lost 6 bases and 5 bases, in that order; junction bases with no gene match: 4. The CDR3 is 13 amino acids. Germline V CDR1 and CDR2: ENHRY, SYGVKD. The chain's CDR3 is CAIRDRGLNEQYF. The CDR3 nucleotides read TGTGCCATCAGAGACAGGGGGCTTAACGAGCAGTACTTC.

The chain carries TRBV12-5 and TRBJ2-7, with D possibly matching TRBD2 (6 bases). The CDR3 is 14 amino acids. V was pared by 7 bases and J by 2 bases, with 15 bases between. The germline V gene has CDR1 LGHNT and CDR2 FRNRAP. The CDR3 nucleotides are TGTGCTAGTGCCCGACCCGGGGGAGCCTACGAGCAGTACTTC. It translates to CASARPGGAYEQYF.

This clonotype showed up many times. The rearrangement joins TRBV24-1 to TRBJ2-7, with no clear D. The CDR3 contains 15 residues. CDR1 and CDR2 from the germline V gene are KGHDR and SFDVKD. Trimming shortened V by 2 bases and J by 3 bases, and 13 bases separated the two germline ends. The chain's CDR3 is CATSDSGRHIYEQYF. The CDR3 DNA follows: TGTGCCACCAGTGATTCGGGCAGGCATATCTACGAGCAGTACTTC.